The 13 T cell receptor beta chains listed next were all sequenced from one sample in a study of blood T cell repertoires in COVID-19. Clones were sequenced by immunoSEQ multiplex PCR, and TCRdb holds only the in-frame ones, with some missing. The data show fewer than 250,000 clones, about 86% seen once. Sequencing was done on a sample of PBMCs or T cells enriched from blood (not recorded which). The receptor set was obtained from a middle-aged woman with acute COVID-19.

This chain connects TRBV28 to TRBJ1-4; D gene unclear. Germline V gives CDR1 MDHEN, CDR2 SYDVKM. V lost 9 bases, J lost 0 bases, and 8 bases lay in between. The CDR3 loop spans 13 amino acids. The CDR3 sequence is CASRGATNEKLFF. The CDR3 nucleotides read TGTGCCAGTCGGGGTGCAACTAATGAAAAACTGTTTTTT.

The chain uses TRBV10-3 and TRBJ2-7; D uncertain. From germline, CDR1 is ENHRY and CDR2 SYGVKD. Trimming took off 2 bases at V and 3 bases at J, with 14 bases between the two ends. The CDR3 is 15 amino acids. CDR3 region: CAISEGSGLLYEQYF. CDR3 bases: TGTGCCATCAGTGAGGGTTCAGGTCTCCTCTACGAGCAGTACTTC.

The V gene is TRBV30, the J gene TRBJ2-7, with 9 bases fitting TRBD2. Germline CDR1 reads GTSNPN; CDR2 reads SVGIG (reference sequence). V was clipped by 2 bases and J by 2 bases; unmatched bases: 1. The CDR3 sequence is 13 residues long. The DNA for the CDR3 is TGTGCCTGGAGTAGCGGGAGGACCTACGAGCAGTACTTC. As protein: CAWSSGRTYEQYF.

This sequence joins TRBV28 and TRBJ1-2; TRBD1 aligns across 7 bases. The CDR3 runs to 14 residues. Germline CDR1 and CDR2: MDHEN and SYDVKM. Trimming at V came to 5 bases and at J to 8 bases, leaving 11 bases not matched to a gene. This CDR3 is CASSPADRADGYTF. CDR3 bases: TGTGCCAGCAGTCCAGCAGACAGGGCTGACGGCTACACCTTC.

V is TRBV27 and J is TRBJ2-1, with 8 positions matching TRBD2. The CDR3 sequence is 14 residues long. The V gene's germline CDR1 is MNHEY and CDR2 SMNVEV (reference sequence). V lost 10 bases to trimming and J lost 1 base; unmatched junction nucleotides: 6. Here the CDR3 reads CAIGSGASYNEQFF. CDR3 DNA: TGTGCCATTGGTAGCGGGGCGTCCTACAATGAGCAGTTCTTC.

The chain links TRBV5-8 to TRBJ2-7; D is unclear. The germline CDR1 and CDR2 sequences are SGHTS and YDEGEE. V gave up 4 bases and J gave up 4 bases, with 6 bases separating them. This CDR3 has 11 residues. The CDR3 protein is CASSILYEQYF. The CDR3, as DNA: TGTGCCAGCAGCATCCTGTACGAGCAGTACTTC.

J is TRBJ2-7 and V is TRBV18, with 8 nucleotides matching TRBD1. V lost 3 bases to trimming and J lost 0 bases; unmatched junction nucleotides: 4. In germline, CDR1 is KGHSH, CDR2 LQKENI. This CDR3 spans 15 amino acids. The CDR3 sequence: CASSPTGQGSYEQYF. CDR3 bases: TGTGCCAGCTCACCGACCGGACAGGGCTCCTACGAGCAGTACTTC.

The chain combines TRBV5-1 with TRBJ1-3; 7 bases fit TRBD1. V was clipped by 2 bases and J by 9 bases; unmatched bases: 11. The CDR3 length is 15 residues. Germline lookup yields CDR1 SGHRS and CDR2 YFSETQ. The CDR3 DNA follows: TGCGCCAGCAGCTTCCAGGGGGACCCTAGTGGCACCATATATTTT. Its translation: CASSFQGDPSGTIYF.

Here the CDR3 DNA reads TGTGCCAGCAGTTTAATGGGGGCCCGGGGCTACACCTTC. Its protein product is CASSLMGARGYTF. The chain has TRBV12-3 or TRBV12-4 and TRBJ1-2; D may be TRBD1 (6 bases). Trimming removed 2 bases from V and 8 bases from J, with 12 bases in between. The CDR3 contains 13 residues.

The chain employs TRBV19 and TRBJ2-3, with D unresolved. From germline, CDR1 is LNHDA and CDR2 SQIVND (reference sequence). This CDR3 is 12 amino acids long. Trimming took off 5 bases at V and 6 bases at J, with 9 bases between the two ends. The CDR3 spells CASSPTRDTQYF. In DNA, the CDR3 is TGTGCCAGTAGTCCCACCAGGGATACGCAGTATTTT.

DNA for the CDR3: TGTGCCAGCAGCTTTTATGGGGGGGAGCGGGAACTGTACTTC. This gives the protein CASSFYGGERELYF. V gene TRBV13 combines with J gene TRBJ2-7; TRBD2 agrees at 7 bases. Per the germline V gene, CDR1 is PRHDT and CDR2 is FYEKMQ (reference sequence). The CDR3 is 14 residues long. The V and J ends lost 3 bases and 12 bases, in that order; junction bases with no gene match: 14.

The gene calls are TRBV6-2 or TRBV6-3 and TRBJ2-7; the D gene is possibly TRBD2 (5 bases). Germline-derived CDR1 and CDR2 are MNHEY and SVGEGT. The CDR3 has 16 residues. Trimming removed 6 bases at V and 3 bases at J, with 21 bases between. CDR3 sequence reads: CASSRPDLAYIYEQYF. In DNA form, the CDR3 reads TGTGCCAGCAGCAGACCCGACCTAGCATACATCTACGAGCAGTACTTC.

The chain has TRBV28 and TRBJ1-6; D unresolved. Trimming stripped 7 bases from V and 6 bases from J, with 10 bases between. The CDR3 is made up of 13 amino acids. Germline loops: CDR1 MDHEN, CDR2 SYDVKM. The CDR3 reads CASTERVNSPLHF. The CDR3 DNA is TGTGCCAGCACAGAACGGGTTAATTCACCCCTCCACTTT.